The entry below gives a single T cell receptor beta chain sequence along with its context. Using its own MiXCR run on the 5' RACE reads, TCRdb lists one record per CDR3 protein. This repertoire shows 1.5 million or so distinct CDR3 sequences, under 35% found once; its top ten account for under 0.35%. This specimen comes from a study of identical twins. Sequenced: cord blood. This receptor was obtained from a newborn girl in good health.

The DNA of the CDR3 is TGCAGTGCTAGAGATCGTAGGGGGAAGTACACAGATACGCAGTATTTT. This codes for CSARDRRGKYTDTQYF. The chain combines TRBV20-1 with TRBJ2-3; possible D gene TRBD1, 6 bases. Germline assignment: CDR1 DFQATT and CDR2 SNEGSKA (reference sequence). The V and J ends lost 0 bases and 2 bases respectively, with 15 bases between them. CDR3 size: 16 residues.